The 24 T cell receptor beta chains given below trace back to one sample, sequenced in a study of blood T cells in healthy people across ages. Through a sample-barcoded 5' primer and a J-beta primer mix, a second PCR was run for roughly 7 to 11 cycles. TCRdb re-called the 5' RACE reads through MiXCR, storing one row per CDR3 protein. Of more than 800,000 distinct CDR3 sequences listed, 35% to 50% are singletons. The sequenced sample consisted of blood. The receptors here all came from a woman aged 55-75 years in good health.

This clonotype appeared a few times. V gene TRBV6-6 combines with J gene TRBJ2-1, with 7 bases lining up with TRBD2. Trimming took 5 bases from V and 0 from J; bases not matched to a gene: 7. The CDR3 covers 16 residues. Germline lookup yields CDR1 MNHNY and CDR2 SVGAGI (reference sequence). The CDR3 reads CASSRKLASSYNEQFF. The DNA of the CDR3 is TGTGCCAGCAGTCGGAAACTAGCGAGCTCCTACAATGAGCAGTTCTTC.

The J gene is TRBJ2-2, the V gene TRBV2; D perhaps matches TRBD2 (5 bases). Between the trimmed V and J ends, which lost 1 base and 6 bases, there was a span of 6 bases. The V gene's germline CDR1 is SNHLY and CDR2 FYNNEI. This CDR3 region has 13 residues. The CDR3 is CASSEDGAGELFF. The CDR3 nucleotides are TGTGCCAGCAGTGAAGACGGGGCCGGGGAGCTGTTTTTT.

This clonotype was picked up many times. The CDR3 reads CSAILAGGREQYF. DNA for the CDR3: TGCAGTGCTATCCTAGCGGGAGGGCGCGAGCAGTACTTC. The gene calls are TRBV20-1 and TRBJ2-7; 12 bases map to TRBD2. Germline CDR1 and CDR2: DFQATT and SNEGSKA (reference sequence). CDR3 length: 13 amino acids. Trimming cost V 4 bases and J 6 bases; bases outside gene matches: 4.

The J gene is TRBJ1-5, the V gene TRBV21-1; TRBD1 is the table's D call, not checked against the DNA. TRBV21-1 is flagged as a pseudogene. The CDR3 runs to 14 residues. CDR3 sequence: CASNRPGGNQPQHF. CDR3 DNA: TGTGCCAGCAATAGGCCGGGGGGCAACCAGCCCCAGCATTTT.

This clonotype was counted many times. The chain is built from TRBV6-1 and TRBJ2-3, with 7 bases matching TRBD1. The V segment lost 7 bases and the J segment 1 base; nucleotides outside the gene matches: 8. The CDR3 loop spans 15 amino acids. Germline-derived CDR1 and CDR2 are MNHNS and SASEGT. This CDR3 reads CASTQGVGGTDTQYF. The CDR3 nucleotides read TGTGCCAGCACCCAGGGGGTGGGCGGCACAGATACGCAGTATTTT.

In this sample, this clonotype turned up many times. The chain links TRBV13 to TRBJ2-5; 10 bases agree with TRBD1. V trimming: 6 bases; J trimming: 5 bases; junction bases outside the gene matches: 9. The CDR3 loop spans 15 amino acids. The V gene's germline CDR1 is PRHDT and CDR2 FYEKMQ (reference sequence). The CDR3 sequence: CASSSRTGGQETQYF. The CDR3 DNA reads TGTGCCAGCAGTTCGCGGACAGGGGGACAGGAGACCCAGTACTTC. The whole variable domain, filled in from reference TRBV13 and TRBJ2-5, reads AAGVIQSPRHLIKEKRETATLKCYPIPRHDTVYWYQQGPGQDPQFLISFYEKMQSDKGSIPDRFSAQQFSDYHSELNMSSLELGDSALYFCASSSRTGGQETQYFGPGTRLLVL.

In its sample, this clonotype was seen once. This chain connects TRBV10-1 to TRBJ2-1; TRBD1 or TRBD2 may be the D gene (5 bases each). Germline V CDR1 and CDR2: WNHNN, SYGVQD (reference sequence). Deletions cut 3 bases from V and 15 bases from J, with 18 bases between. This CDR3 spans 13 amino acids. The CDR3 region is CASSDRVGGMRFF. CDR3 in DNA: TGCGCCAGCAGTGACCGTGTTGGGGGAATGCGGTTCTTC.

This clonotype was picked up a small number of times. The chain joins TRBV9 to TRBJ1-6; D gene unclear. Trimming stripped 0 bases from V and 9 bases from J, with 10 bases between. The germline gives CDR1 SGDLS, CDR2 YYNGEE. The CDR3 totals 14 residues. DNA for the CDR3: TGTGCCAGCAGCGTAGTAGCGACGGGTTCACCCCTCCACTTT. It translates to CASSVVATGSPLHF.

There are a few counts of this clonotype. J is TRBJ2-5 and V is TRBV21-1; TRBD2, the table's D call, was not compared with the DNA. TRBV21-1 is noted as a pseudogene. This CDR3 has 16 residues. The CDR3 spells CASSKFGLESGVEQYF. CDR3 nucleotide sequence: TGTGCCAGCAGCAAATTTGGACTAGAGTCGGGCGTTGAGCAGTACTTC.

The DNA for the CDR3 is TGTGCCATCAGCAAAAAGAATGAGCAGTTCTTC. Protein: CAISKKNEQFF. J is TRBJ2-1 and V is TRBV10-3; D call uncertain. The germline V gene has CDR1 ENHRY and CDR2 SYGVKD. This CDR3 spans 11 amino acids. Trimming removed 6 bases at V and 7 bases at J, with 7 bases between.

The CDR3 spells CSATLGVPTGELFF. The CDR3 region has the DNA TGCAGCGCAACCCTAGGGGTACCCACCGGGGAGCTGTTTTTT. This chain links TRBV29-1 with TRBJ2-2, with a tentative D call TRBD1 (5 bases). Trimming pared 7 bases from V and 4 bases from J, leaving 16 bases between. This CDR3 contains 14 residues. Germline loops: CDR1 SQVTM, CDR2 ANQGSEA.

The chain employs TRBV7-2 and TRBJ2-3; D possibly matches TRBD1 or TRBD2 (5 bases each). The CDR3 consists of 14 residues. Germline-derived CDR1 and CDR2 are SGHTA and FQGNSA. Trimming shortened V by 1 base and J by 4 bases, and 9 bases separated the two germline ends. The DNA of the CDR3 is TGTGCCAGCAGCTTAGATGGGGGTTCAGATACGCAGTATTTT. Its translation: CASSLDGGSDTQYF.

This clonotype was counted once. This chain links TRBV28 with TRBJ1-2, with TRBD1 matching over 7 bases. Germline V lookup: CDR1 MDHEN, CDR2 SYDVKM. The junction had 8 bases not matched to a gene; V was cut back by 6 bases and J by 4 bases. The CDR3 is made up of 14 amino acids. CDR3 sequence reads: CASRATGQAYGYTF. DNA for the CDR3: TGTGCCAGCAGAGCGACAGGGCAAGCCTATGGCTACACCTTC.

This rearrangement joins TRBV2 to TRBJ2-5; D is unresolved. The J call may be wrong; the DNA end is better matched by TRBJ2-7. Per germline, CDR1 SNHLY and CDR2 FYNNEI. The CDR3 is made up of 12 amino acids. The CDR3: CASSEVWDEQYF. The DNA for the CDR3 is TGTGCCAGCAGTGAAGTGTGGGACGAGCAGTACTTC.

The chain combines TRBV10-3 with TRBJ2-2; D is possibly TRBD2 (5 bases). CDR3 length equals 14 residues. Trimming pared 2 bases from V and 2 bases from J, leaving 6 bases between. The germline CDR1 and CDR2 sequences are ENHRY and SYGVKD. The CDR3, as DNA: TGTGCCATCAGTGAGCGGGGAAACACCGGGGAGCTGTTTTTT. As protein: CAISERGNTGELFF.

V gene TRBV5-1 combines with J gene TRBJ1-2; TRBD1 aligns across 8 bases. The CDR3 has 14 residues. The germline gives CDR1 SGHRS, CDR2 YFSETQ. Trimming cost V 2 bases and J 6 bases; bases outside gene matches: 6. The CDR3 protein is CASSFGQGVDGYTF. In DNA, the CDR3 is TGCGCCAGCAGCTTTGGACAGGGCGTAGATGGCTACACCTTC.

This clonotype was recorded a few times. The CDR3 region has the DNA TGTGCCACCAGCGAACGTGACAGGGACCACGAGCAGTACTTC. Translated, it gives CATSERDRDHEQYF. V and J are TRBV15 and TRBJ2-7; TRBD1 matches 7 bases. This CDR3 contains 14 residues. CDR1 LNHNV and CDR2 YYDKDF come from the germline V gene (reference sequence). J gave up 5 bases and V 5 bases, and 9 bases lay outside the gene matches.

Notes on this clonotype: This may come from a read error, since a much larger clone is one base off. The chain uses TRBV4-1 and TRBJ2-3, with D unresolved. Germline V gives CDR1 MGHRA, CDR2 YSYEKL. Trimming removed 4 bases from V and 0 bases from J, with 11 bases in between. This CDR3 spans 15 amino acids. CDR3 nucleotides: TGCGCCAGCAGCCGAGTCCCTGCCAGCACAGATACGCAGTATTTT. It is translated as CASSRVPASTDTQYF.

The rearrangement uses TRBV7-9 and TRBJ2-4; D is perhaps TRBD2 (5 bases). V lost 5 bases and J lost 13, with 21 bases in between. CDR3 length: 14 amino acids. Germline CDR1 SEHNR, CDR2 FQNEAQ (reference sequence). CDR3 DNA: TGTGCCAGCAGCCCCGAGGGTTGGGGATACAAGCAGTACTTC. Its translation: CASSPEGWGYKQYF.

The chain has TRBV27 and TRBJ2-1; 9 bases fit TRBD2. V shed 6 bases and J 0 bases; nucleotides not matched to a gene: 3. This CDR3 comprises 15 residues. Germline V gene lookup returns CDR1 MNHEY and CDR2 SMNVEV (reference sequence). The CDR3 here is CASRIAGDSYNEQFF. In DNA, the CDR3 is TGTGCCAGCAGGATAGCGGGAGACTCCTACAATGAGCAGTTCTTC.

This clonotype has a handful of counts. The J gene is TRBJ1-5, the V gene TRBV29-1; the match to TRBD1 covers 7 bases. CDR3 length equals 14 residues. V was clipped by 5 bases and J by 11 bases; unmatched bases: 15. Germline CDR1 is SQVTM and CDR2 is ANQGSEA. CDR3 DNA: TGCAGCGTTCTCTCGACAGGGCGGGTGCAATCCCAGCATTTT. This codes for CSVLSTGRVQSQHF.

V gene TRBV14 combines with J gene TRBJ2-3, with TRBD2 identical over 7 bases. Trimming removed 0 bases from V and 5 bases from J; junction bases left unmatched: 8. Per the germline V gene, CDR1 is SGHDN and CDR2 is FVKESK. The CDR3 has 16 amino acids. For the CDR3, the DNA is TGTGCCAGCAGCCAAGAGTCTAGCGGCCCGGAAGATACGCAGTATTTT. Protein: CASSQESSGPEDTQYF.

The V and J genes are TRBV4-1 and TRBJ1-1, with D perhaps matching TRBD1 (6 bases). Trimming stripped 0 bases from V and 2 bases from J, with 13 bases between. CDR1 is MGHRA, CDR2 YSYEKL, per germline. This CDR3 is built from 16 residues. The CDR3 DNA reads as TGCGCCAGCAGCCAAGATCGGGGGGGGCCTAACACTGAAGCTTTCTTT. This gives the protein CASSQDRGGPNTEAFF.

The chain joins TRBV3-1 to TRBJ2-4; D uncertain. This CDR3 has 11 amino acids. V dropped 0 bases and J dropped 15 bases, with 9 bases sitting between them. Germline CDR1 reads LGHDT; CDR2 reads YNNKEL (reference sequence). The CDR3 region is CASSQDRRMYF. The CDR3 nucleotides read TGTGCCAGCAGCCAAGATCGGCGAATGTACTTC.